This T cell receptor beta chain was sequenced for a study of T-cell memory formation after mild COVID-19. This clonotype was seen a handful of times. Its antigen remains unknown. Each CDR3 protein is one row after TCRdb ran MiXCR on the 5' RACE reads. Of about half a million distinct CDR3 sequences listed, 15% to 20% are singletons. The CDR3 consists of 13 residues. CDR1 is SGHNT and CDR2 is YYREEE in the germline V gene (reference sequence). Trimming cost V 4 bases and J 1 base, with 8 bases left between them. Broader study findings: SARS-CoV-2 specificity of second-wave clones peaking day 37 was unconfirmed.

The material sequenced was PBMCs or a T cell subset sorted from them (not recorded which). This TCR was sampled from an adult woman who had mild COVID-19 (a few samples of this study predate the infection). Cell type and time point are not known. The chain couples TRBV5-4 to TRBJ2-5, with D perhaps matching TRBD1 (6 bases). As DNA, the CDR3 is TGTGCCAGCAGCGGGACATCCCAAGAGACCCAGTACTTC. It is translated as CASSGTSQETQYF.